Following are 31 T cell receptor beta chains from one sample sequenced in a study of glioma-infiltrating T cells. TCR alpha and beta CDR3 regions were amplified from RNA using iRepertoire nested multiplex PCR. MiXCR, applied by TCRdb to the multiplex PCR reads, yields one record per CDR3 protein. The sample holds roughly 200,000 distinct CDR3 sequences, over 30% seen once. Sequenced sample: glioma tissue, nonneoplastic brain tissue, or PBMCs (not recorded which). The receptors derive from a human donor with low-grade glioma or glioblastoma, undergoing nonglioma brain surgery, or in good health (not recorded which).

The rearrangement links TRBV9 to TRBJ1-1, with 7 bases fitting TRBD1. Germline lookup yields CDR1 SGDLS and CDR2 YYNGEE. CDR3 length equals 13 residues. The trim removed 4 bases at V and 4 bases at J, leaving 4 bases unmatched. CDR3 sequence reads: CASSTGASTEAFF. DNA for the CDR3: TGTGCCAGCAGCACAGGGGCGAGCACTGAAGCTTTCTTT.

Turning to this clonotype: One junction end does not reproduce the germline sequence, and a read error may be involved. CDR3 residues: CASRTGPQETKYF. The CDR3 DNA follows: TGCGCCAGCAGAACCGGGCCCCAAGAGACCAAGTACTTC. This chain joins TRBV5-1 and TRBJ2-5; no definite D call. The CDR3 runs 13 residues. Germline assignment: CDR1 SGHRS and CDR2 YFSETQ.

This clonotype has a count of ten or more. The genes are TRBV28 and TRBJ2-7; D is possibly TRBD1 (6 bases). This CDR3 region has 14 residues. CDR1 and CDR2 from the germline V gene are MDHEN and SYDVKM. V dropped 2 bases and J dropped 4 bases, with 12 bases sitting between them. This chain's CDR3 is CASSLHLGQYEQYF. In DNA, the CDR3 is TGTGCCAGCAGTTTACATCTAGGACAGTACGAGCAGTACTTC.

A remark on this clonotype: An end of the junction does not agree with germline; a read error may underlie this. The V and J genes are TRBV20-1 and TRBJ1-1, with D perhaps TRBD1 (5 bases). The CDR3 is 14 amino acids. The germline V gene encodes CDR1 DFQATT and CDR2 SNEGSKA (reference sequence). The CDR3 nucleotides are TGCACTGCTAGAGAAGGGGCCTCGAGCACTGAAGCTTTCTTT. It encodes CTAREGASSTEAFF.

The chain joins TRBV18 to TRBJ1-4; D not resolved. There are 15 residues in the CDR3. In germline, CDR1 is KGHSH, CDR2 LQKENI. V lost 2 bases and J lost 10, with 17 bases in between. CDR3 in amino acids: CASSPSPGEQGKLFF. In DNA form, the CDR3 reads TGTGCCAGCTCACCATCCCCTGGGGAGCAAGGAAAACTGTTTTTT.

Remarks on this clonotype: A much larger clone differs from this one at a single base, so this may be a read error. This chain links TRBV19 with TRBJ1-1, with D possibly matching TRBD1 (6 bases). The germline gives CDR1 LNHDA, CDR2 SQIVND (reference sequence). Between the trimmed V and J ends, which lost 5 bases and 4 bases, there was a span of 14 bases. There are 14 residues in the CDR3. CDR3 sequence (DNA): TGTGCCAGTAGTCAAAACACAGGGACCACTGAAGCTTTCTTT. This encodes CASSQNTGTTEAFF. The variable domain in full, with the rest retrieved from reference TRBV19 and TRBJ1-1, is DGGITQSPKYLFRKEGQNVTLSCEQNLNHDAMYWYRQDPGQGLRLIYYSQIVNDFQKGDIAEGYSVSREKKESFPLTVTSAQKNPTAFYLCASSQNTGTTEAFFGQGTRLTVV.

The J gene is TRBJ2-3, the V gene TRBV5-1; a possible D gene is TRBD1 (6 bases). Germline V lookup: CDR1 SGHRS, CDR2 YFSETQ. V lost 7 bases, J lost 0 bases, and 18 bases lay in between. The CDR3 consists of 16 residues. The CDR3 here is CASARWAGDSTDTQYF. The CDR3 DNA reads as TGCGCCAGCGCACGATGGGCAGGGGATAGCACAGATACGCAGTATTTT. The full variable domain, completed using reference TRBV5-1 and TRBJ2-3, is KAGVTQTPRYLIKTRGQQVTLSCSPISGHRSVSWYQQTPGQGLQFLFEYFSETQRNKGNFPGRFSGRQFSNSRSEMNVSTLELGDSALYLCASARWAGDSTDTQYFGPGTRLTVL.

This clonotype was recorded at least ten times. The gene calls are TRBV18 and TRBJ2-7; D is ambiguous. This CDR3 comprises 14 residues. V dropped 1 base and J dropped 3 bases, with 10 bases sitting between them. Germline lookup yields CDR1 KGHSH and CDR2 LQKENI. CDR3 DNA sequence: TGTGCCAGCTCACCACGGCAGGAGCGCTACGAGCAGTACTTC. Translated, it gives CASSPRQERYEQYF. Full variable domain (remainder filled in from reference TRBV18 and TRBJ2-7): NAGVMQNPRHLVRRRGQEARLRCSPMKGHSHVYWYRQLPEEGLKFMVYLQKENIIDESGMPKERFSAEFPKEGPSILRIQQVVRGDSAAYFCASSPRQERYEQYFGPGTRLTVT.

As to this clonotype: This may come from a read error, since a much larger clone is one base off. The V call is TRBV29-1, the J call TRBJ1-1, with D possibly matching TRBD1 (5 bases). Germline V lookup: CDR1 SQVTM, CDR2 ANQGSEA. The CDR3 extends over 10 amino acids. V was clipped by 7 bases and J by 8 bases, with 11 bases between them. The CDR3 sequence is CSAVWTEAFF. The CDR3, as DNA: TGCAGCGCTGTGTGGACAGAAGCTTTCTTT.

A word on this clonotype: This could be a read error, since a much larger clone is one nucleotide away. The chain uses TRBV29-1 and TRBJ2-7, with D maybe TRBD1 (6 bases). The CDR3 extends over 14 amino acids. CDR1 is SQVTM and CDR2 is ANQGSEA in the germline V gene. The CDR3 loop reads CSVVQQGSIHDQYF. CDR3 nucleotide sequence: TGCAGCGTTGTGCAACAGGGAAGCATCCACGACCAGTACTTC.

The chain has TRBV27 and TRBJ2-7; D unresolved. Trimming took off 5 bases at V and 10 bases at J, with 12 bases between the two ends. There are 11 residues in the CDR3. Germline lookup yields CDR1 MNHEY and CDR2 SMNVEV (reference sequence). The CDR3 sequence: CASSPSIDQYF. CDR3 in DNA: TGTGCCAGCAGTCCTAGTATCGATCAGTACTTC.

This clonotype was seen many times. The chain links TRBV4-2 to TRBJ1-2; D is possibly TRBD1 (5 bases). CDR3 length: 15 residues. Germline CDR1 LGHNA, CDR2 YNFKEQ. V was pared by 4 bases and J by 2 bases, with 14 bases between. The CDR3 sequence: CASSPRDGGNYGYTF. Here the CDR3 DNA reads TGTGCCAGCAGCCCCCGGGACGGTGGGAACTATGGCTACACCTTC.

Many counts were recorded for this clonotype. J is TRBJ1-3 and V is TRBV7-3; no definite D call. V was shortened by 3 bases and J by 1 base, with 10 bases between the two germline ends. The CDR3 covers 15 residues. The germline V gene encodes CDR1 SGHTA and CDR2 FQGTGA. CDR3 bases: TGTGCCAGCAGCTTGAACTCGGGTTCTGGAAACACCATATATTTT. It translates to CASSLNSGSGNTIYF.

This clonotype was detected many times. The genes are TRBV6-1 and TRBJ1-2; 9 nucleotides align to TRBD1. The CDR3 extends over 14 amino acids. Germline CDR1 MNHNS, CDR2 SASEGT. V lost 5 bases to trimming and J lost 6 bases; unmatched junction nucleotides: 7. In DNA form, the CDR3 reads TGTGCCAGCAGTCAACCACAGGGGGCTAATGGCTACACCTTC. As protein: CASSQPQGANGYTF.

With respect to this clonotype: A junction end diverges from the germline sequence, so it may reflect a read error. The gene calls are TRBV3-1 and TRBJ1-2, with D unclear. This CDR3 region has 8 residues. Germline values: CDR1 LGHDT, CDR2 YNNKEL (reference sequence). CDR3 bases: TGTGCCAGCAGCTGGCCAGTCTTC. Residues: CASSWPVF.

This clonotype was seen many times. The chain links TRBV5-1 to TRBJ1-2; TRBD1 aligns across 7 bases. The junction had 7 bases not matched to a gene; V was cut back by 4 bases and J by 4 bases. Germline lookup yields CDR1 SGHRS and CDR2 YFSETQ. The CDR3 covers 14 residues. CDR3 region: CASSRNRGTYGYTF. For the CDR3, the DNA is TGCGCCAGCAGCCGCAACAGGGGTACCTATGGCTACACCTTC.

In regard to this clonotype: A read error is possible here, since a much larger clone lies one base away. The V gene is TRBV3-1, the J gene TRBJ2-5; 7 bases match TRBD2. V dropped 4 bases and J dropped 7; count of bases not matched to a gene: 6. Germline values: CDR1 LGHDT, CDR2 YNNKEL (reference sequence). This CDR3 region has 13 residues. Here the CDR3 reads CASSLLGEGTQYF. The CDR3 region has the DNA TGTGCCAGCAGCCTTCTCGGGGAGGGGACCCAGTACTTC.

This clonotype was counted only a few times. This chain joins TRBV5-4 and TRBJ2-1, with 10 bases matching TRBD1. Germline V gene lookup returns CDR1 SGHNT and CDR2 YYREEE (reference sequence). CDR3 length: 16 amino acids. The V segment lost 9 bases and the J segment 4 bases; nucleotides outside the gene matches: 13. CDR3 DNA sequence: TGTGCCACCGAGTACGCAGACAGGGGGCCTTACAATGAGCAGTTCTTC. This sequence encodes CATEYADRGPYNEQFF.

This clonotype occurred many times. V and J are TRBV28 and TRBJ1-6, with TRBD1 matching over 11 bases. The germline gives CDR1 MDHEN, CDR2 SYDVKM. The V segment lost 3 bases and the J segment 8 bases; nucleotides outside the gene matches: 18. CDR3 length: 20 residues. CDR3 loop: CASSFLVGTGQGGGDSPLHF. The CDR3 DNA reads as TGTGCCAGCAGTTTTCTTGTCGGTACGGGACAGGGGGGTGGTGATTCACCCCTCCACTTT.

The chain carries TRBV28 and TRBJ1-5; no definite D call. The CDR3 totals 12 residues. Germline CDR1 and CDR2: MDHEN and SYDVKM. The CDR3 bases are TGTGTCGTGGTAGCGAGCAATCAGCCCCAGCATTTT. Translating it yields CVVVASNQPQHF.

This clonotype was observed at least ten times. CDR3 coding DNA: TGTGCCAGCAGTTTGACCCCTCCGCCGGCAGATACGCAGTATTTT. Protein sequence: CASSLTPPPADTQYF. The chain has TRBV27 and TRBJ2-3; D unclear. Germline V lookup: CDR1 MNHEY, CDR2 SMNVEV (reference sequence). The CDR3 has 15 amino acids. Trimming took 3 bases from V and 4 from J, leaving 14 bases between them.

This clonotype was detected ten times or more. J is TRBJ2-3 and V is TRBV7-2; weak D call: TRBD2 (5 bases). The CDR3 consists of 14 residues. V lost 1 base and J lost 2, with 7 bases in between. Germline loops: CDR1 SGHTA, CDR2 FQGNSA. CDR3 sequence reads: CASSLERFTDTQYF. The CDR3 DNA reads TGTGCCAGCAGCTTAGAGCGGTTCACAGATACGCAGTATTTT.

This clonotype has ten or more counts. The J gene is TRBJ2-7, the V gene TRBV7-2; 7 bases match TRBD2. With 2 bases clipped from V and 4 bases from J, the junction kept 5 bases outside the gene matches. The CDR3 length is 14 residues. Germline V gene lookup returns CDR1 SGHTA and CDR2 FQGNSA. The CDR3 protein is CASSLNGRRYEQYF. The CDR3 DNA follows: TGTGCCAGCAGCTTAAACGGGAGGAGGTACGAGCAGTACTTC.

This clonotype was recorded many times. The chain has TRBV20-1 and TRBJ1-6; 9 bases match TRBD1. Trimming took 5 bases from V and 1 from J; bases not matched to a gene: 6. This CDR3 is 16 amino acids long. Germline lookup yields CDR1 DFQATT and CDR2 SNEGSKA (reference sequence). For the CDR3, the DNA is TGCAGTGCTTTACAGGGGGCAGGGTCCTATAATTCACCCCTCCACTTT. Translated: CSALQGAGSYNSPLHF.

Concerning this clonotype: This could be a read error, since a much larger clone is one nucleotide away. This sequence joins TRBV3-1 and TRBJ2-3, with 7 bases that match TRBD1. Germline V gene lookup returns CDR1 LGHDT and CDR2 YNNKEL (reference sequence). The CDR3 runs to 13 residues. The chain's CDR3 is CASRPTGWDKQYF. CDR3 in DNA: TGTGCCAGCAGGCCGACAGGGTGGGATAAGCAGTATTTT.

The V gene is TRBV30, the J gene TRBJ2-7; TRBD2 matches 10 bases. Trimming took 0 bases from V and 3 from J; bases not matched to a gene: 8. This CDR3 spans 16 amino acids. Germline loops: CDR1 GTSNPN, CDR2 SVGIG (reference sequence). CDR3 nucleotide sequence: TGTGCCTGGAGTGTACCGGAACTAGCGGGAAGCTACGAGCAGTACTTC. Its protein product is CAWSVPELAGSYEQYF.

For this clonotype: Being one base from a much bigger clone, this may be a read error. CDR3 nucleotide sequence: TGTGCCACCGAGAGGGACAGGGCTGGGGAGACCCAGTACTTC. Its translation is CATERDRAGETQYF. The chain recombines TRBV10-2 with TRBJ2-5; TRBD1 matches 9 bases. Germline V lookup: CDR1 WSHSY, CDR2 SAAADI. The CDR3 runs to 14 residues.

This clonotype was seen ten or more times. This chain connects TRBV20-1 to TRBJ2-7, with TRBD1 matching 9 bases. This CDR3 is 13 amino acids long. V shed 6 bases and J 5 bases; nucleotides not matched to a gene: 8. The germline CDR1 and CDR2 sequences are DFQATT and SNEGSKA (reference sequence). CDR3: CSAAGTGIHEQYF. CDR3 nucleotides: TGCAGTGCAGCCGGGACAGGGATCCACGAGCAGTACTTC.

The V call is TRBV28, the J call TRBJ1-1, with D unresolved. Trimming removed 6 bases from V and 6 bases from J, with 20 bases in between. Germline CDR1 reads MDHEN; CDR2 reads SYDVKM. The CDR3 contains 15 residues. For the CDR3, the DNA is TGTGCCAGCAGCGTTTGGGCAGGCATCGTCGCTGAAGCTTTCTTT. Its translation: CASSVWAGIVAEAFF.

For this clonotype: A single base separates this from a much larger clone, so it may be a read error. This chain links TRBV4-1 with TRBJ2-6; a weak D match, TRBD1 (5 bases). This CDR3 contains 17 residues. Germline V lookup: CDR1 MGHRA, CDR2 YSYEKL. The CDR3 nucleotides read TGCGCCAGCAGCCAACAGCTCGCCTTCTCTGGGGCCAACTTCCTGACTTTC. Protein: CASSQQLAFSGANFLTF.

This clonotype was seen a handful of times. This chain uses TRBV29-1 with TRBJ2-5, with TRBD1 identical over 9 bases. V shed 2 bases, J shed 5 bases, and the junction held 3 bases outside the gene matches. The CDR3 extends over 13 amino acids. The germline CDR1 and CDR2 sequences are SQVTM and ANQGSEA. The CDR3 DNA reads TGCAGCGTTGAACGGACAGGGGTGGAGACCCAGTACTTC. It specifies CSVERTGVETQYF.